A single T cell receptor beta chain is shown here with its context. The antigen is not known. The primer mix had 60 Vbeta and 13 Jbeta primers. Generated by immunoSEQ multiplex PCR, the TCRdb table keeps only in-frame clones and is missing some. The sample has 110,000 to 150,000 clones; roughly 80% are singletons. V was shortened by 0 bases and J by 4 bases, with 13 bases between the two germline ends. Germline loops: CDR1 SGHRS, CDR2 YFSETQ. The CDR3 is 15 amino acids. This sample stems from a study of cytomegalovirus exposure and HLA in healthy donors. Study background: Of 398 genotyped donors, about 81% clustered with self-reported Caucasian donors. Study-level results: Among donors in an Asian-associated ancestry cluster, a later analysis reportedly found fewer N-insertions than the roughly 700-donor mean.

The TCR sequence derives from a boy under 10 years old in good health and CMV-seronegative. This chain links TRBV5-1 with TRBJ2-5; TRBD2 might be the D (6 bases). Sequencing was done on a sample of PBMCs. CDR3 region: CASSLAGESLETQYF. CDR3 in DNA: TGCGCCAGCAGCTTGGCGGGGGAATCATTAGAGACCCAGTACTTC.